The clone carrying this T cell receptor (beta chain) was picked up one time. Its antigen is not known. CDR3 regions of TCR beta were amplified from RNA transcripts. First-round RT-PCR used HTBI primers; second-round multiplex PCR followed. TCRdb recomputed calls from the multiplex PCR reads with MiXCR, one row per CDR3 protein. The repertoire has roughly 600,000 distinct CDR3 sequences, about two fifths of them found once; the top ten carry less than 4.5%. This record belongs to a study of Graves' ophthalmopathy and Graves' hyperthyroidism. Study information: Hyperthyroidism is called stable when no ophthalmopathy develops within 18 months of follow-up.

Study-level findings and limits: In blood appeared most of the expanded thyroid clonotypes whose frequency exceeded 0.001.

Diagnosis used clinical symptoms, serum thyroxine, TRAb, thyroid ultrasound and orbital computed tomography. V lost 1 base to trimming and J lost 5 bases, with 11 bases between them. Germline CDR1 reads MNHEY; CDR2 reads SVGAGI. The CDR3 runs 15 residues. This sequence originates from an adult man with Graves' hyperthyroidism. The sequenced sample consisted of peripheral blood or thyroid tissue (not recorded which). This rearrangement joins TRBV6-5 to TRBJ2-2; weak D call: TRBD1 (5 bases). CDR3: CASSYWQGITGELFF. CDR3 DNA: TGTGCCAGCAGTTACTGGCAGGGAATTACCGGGGAGCTGTTTTTT.